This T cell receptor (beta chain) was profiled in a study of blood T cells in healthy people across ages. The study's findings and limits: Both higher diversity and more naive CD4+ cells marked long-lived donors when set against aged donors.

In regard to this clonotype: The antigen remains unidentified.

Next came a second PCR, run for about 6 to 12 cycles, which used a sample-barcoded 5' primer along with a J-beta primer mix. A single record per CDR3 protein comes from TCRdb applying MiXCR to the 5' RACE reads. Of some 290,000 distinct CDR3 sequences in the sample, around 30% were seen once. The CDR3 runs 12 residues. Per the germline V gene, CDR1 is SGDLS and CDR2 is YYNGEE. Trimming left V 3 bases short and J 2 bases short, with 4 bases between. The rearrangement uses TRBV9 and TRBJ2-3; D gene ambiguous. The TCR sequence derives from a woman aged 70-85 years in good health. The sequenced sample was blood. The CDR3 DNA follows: TGTGCCAGCAGCGACAACACAGATACGCAGTATTTT. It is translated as CASSDNTDTQYF.